This is a list of T cell receptor beta chains from one sample in a study of Graves' ophthalmopathy and Graves' hyperthyroidism. MiXCR was run by TCRdb on the multiplex PCR reads, yielding one entry per CDR3 protein. Among about 40,000 distinct CDR3 sequences listed, more than 45% were seen once. The sample comprised peripheral blood. The receptors originated from an adult man with Graves' ophthalmopathy. Each CDR3 is given without its conserved first and last residue. Each record gives: V gene, CDR3 protein.

TRBV19	ASSVGHGASTEAF
TRBV20-1	SARDRLAGDVNEQF
TRBV24-1	ATEPPGTGGGKRYT
TRBV29-1	SVDKGGQGETQY
TRBV10-3	AISRAGGSDTEAF
TRBV29-1	SVEKDSSYT
TRBV9	ASNWNGDTGELF
TRBV10-3	ASSPKGQHLLGSPPR
TRBV2	ASNSQGGTGGFYGYT
TRBV7-2	ASNLVSNLAANSYERY
TRBV6-5	ASSRSGTGVPFVCGYT
TRBV5-8	ASSQKQGGETQY
TRBV5-1	ASSLSGRQHTEAF
TRBV20-1	SARRAGQPQH
TRBV14	ASGQAGPSTDTQY
TRBV27	ASSLIGTDTQY
TRBV5-1	ASSFGLEADTQY
TRBV6-1	ASSEGVTNEKLF
TRBV4-1	ASSQDRLAGAYEQY
TRBV5-6	ASSATDSQETQY
TRBV12-3/TRBV12-4	ASRGPGLAAFGEQF
TRBV5-1	ASSLETANEQF
TRBV13	ASVRPEEGTEAF
TRBV5-1	ASSLGVAGIYGYT
TRBV25-1	ASSEYLRSGYT
TRBV2	ASSESQGASYGYT
TRBV19	ASSPRGGPQH
TRBV7-9	ASSLGQGYNEKLF
TRBV6-5	ASSYSRVGAEDTQY
TRBV7-8	ASSPRVGELF
TRBV20-1	SATTYEQY
TRBV19	ASSFTGTRGYT
TRBV30	AWSIQINSPLH
TRBV5-4	ASSWMGQPYEQY
TRBV7-2	ASSQTGDGYT
TRBV11-1	ASSFNCQTGGYPYSNQPQH
TRBV5-8	ASSLAGPPGANVLT
TRBV12-3/TRBV12-4	ASSRPRGRVMY
TRBV20-1	SATGTGENYGYT
TRBV19	ASTYRDKNTEAF